What follows are 3 T cell receptor beta chains derived from one specimen sequenced in a study of shared clonotypes between healthy human individuals. Measured with immunoSEQ multiplex PCR; TCRdb has only the in-frame clones, and not every one. The sample gives some 490,000 clones, 81% of which show up once; over 9.5% is in the top ten. What was sequenced was PBMCs. These receptors were collected from a woman aged 40 to 50 in good health. Some clones in this sample may be carry-over from other donors' samples.

Details on this clone: A far larger clone is a single base away, which makes a read error likely. Different DNA sequences within this sample yield the same CDR3. This chain uses TRBV9 with TRBJ2-2; 8 nucleotides line up with TRBD2. Germline V gene sequence: CDR1 SGDLS, CDR2 YYNGEE. The CDR3 runs 16 residues. The CDR3 coding sequence is TGTGCCAGCAGCGTAACCGGGGGGGCGAACACCGGGGAGCTGTTTTTC. This codes for CASSVTGGANTGELFF.

This sequence joins TRBV9 and TRBJ1-2; perhaps TRBD1 as D (5 bases). From germline, CDR1 is SGDLS and CDR2 YYNGEE. The CDR3 is 13 amino acids. Trimming removed 0 bases from V and 4 bases from J, with 7 bases in between. CDR3 loop: CASSVAGGYGYTF. DNA of the CDR3: TGTGCCAGCAGCGTAGCGGGGGGCTATGGCTACACCTTC.

The gene calls are TRBV14 and TRBJ2-1; D is uncertain. Germline V gene sequence: CDR1 SGHDN, CDR2 FVKESK. The ends were cut back, 1 base at V and 0 bases at J, with 4 bases in the middle. CDR3 size: 14 residues. The CDR3 is CASSQGSSYNEQFF. The CDR3 region has the DNA TGTGCCAGCAGCCAAGGGAGCTCCTACAATGAGCAGTTCTTC.